This T cell receptor (beta chain) came from a study of glioma-infiltrating T cells. Study results and caveats: Only very few CDR3 sequences appeared in both tissue and blood. Tissue-blood divergence was below expectation in non-neoplastic patients, above in gliomas.

This clonotype was detected many times. Its antigen is not identified. TCR alpha and beta CDR3 regions were amplified from RNA using iRepertoire nested multiplex PCR. TCRdb ran MiXCR on the multiplex PCR reads and lists one entry per CDR3 protein. The sample shows over 100,000 distinct CDR3 sequences, around a quarter of them seen only once. Germline CDR1 is LGHNA and CDR2 is YSLEER. This CDR3 has 13 residues. V lost 0 bases to trimming and J lost 6 bases, with 9 bases between them. What was sequenced was glioma tissue, nonneoplastic brain tissue, or PBMCs (not recorded which). The receptor was isolated from a human donor with low-grade glioma or glioblastoma, undergoing nonglioma brain surgery, or in good health (not recorded which). The chain employs TRBV4-3 and TRBJ2-7; D gene ambiguous. CDR3 DNA: TGCGCCAGCAGCCAAGAGGGCTGGGGCGAGCAGTACTTC. It yields the protein CASSQEGWGEQYF.